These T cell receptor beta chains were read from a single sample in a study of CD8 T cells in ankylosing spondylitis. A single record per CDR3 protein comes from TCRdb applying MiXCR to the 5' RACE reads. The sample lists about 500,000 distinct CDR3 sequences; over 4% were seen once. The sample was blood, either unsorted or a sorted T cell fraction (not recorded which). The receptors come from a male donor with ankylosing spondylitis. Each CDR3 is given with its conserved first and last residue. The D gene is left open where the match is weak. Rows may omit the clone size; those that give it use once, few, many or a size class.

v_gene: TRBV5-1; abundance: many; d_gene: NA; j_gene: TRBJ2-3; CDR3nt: TGCGCCAGCAGCTTGCCGGCAGATACGCAGTATTTT; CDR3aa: CASSLPADTQYF
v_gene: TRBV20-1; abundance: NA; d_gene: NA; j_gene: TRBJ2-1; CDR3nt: TGCAGTGCTAACCTCCAGCGCGTTTGGGGTGAGCAGTTCTTC; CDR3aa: CSANLQRVWGEQFF
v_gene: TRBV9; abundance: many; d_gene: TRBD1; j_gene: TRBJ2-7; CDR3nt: TGTGCCAGCAGCGTAGGGACAGGCGAAAGCTACGAGCAGTACTTC; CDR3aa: CASSVGTGESYEQYF
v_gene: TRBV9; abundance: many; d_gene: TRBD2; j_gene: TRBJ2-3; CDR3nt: TGTGCCAGCAGCGCTAGCGGGAGGCGCAAAACAGATACGCAGTATTTT; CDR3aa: CASSASGRRKTDTQYF
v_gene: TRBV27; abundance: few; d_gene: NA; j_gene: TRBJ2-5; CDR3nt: TGTGCCAGCAGTTTCGACGGGTTGGAGACCCAGTACTTC; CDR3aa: CASSFDGLETQYF
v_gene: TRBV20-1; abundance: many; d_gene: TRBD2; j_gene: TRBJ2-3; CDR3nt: TGCAGTGCTACCCGACTAGCGGGACGCACAGATACGCAGTATTTT; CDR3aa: CSATRLAGRTDTQYF
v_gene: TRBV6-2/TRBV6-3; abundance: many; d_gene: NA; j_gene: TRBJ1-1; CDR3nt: TGTGCCAGCAGTTACCAGGGAATGAACACTGAAGCTTTCTTT; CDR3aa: CASSYQGMNTEAFF
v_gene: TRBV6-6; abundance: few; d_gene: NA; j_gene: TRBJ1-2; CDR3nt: TGTGCCAGCAGTTACGGGCCAAGAAGGGGCTACACCTTC; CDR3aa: CASSYGPRRGYTF
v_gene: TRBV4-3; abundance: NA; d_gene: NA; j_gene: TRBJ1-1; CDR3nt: TGCGCCAGCAGCCAATTCGGGAGGGGGGGCTACACTGAAGCTTTCTTT; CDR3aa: CASSQFGRGGYTEAFF
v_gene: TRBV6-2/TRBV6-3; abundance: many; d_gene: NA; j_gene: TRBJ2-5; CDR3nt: TGTGCCAGCAGTAGGGACCCGAGAGAGACCCAGTACTTC; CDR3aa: CASSRDPRETQYF
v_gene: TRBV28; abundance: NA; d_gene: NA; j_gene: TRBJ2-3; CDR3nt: TGTGCCAGCGGGAGTTGGGATACGCAGTATTTT; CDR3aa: CASGSWDTQYF
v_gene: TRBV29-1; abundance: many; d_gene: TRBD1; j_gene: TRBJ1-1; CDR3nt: TGCAGCGTTGTGGGGACAGGGGCCGTCATGAACACTGAAGCTTTCTTT; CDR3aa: CSVVGTGAVMNTEAFF
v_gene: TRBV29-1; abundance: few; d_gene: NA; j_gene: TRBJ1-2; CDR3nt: TGCAGCGGAGCCCCAGAAGGGGACTATGGCTACACCTTC; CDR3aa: CSGAPEGDYGYTF
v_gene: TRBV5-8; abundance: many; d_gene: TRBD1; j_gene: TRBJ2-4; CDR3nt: TGTGCCAGCAGCCGGACAGGGGCCGGGTCCAAAAACATTCAGTACTTC; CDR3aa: CASSRTGAGSKNIQYF
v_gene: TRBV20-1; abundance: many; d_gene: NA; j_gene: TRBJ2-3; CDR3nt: TGCAGTGCTAGAGATTTGCGGTTCACAGATACGCAGTATTTT; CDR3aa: CSARDLRFTDTQYF
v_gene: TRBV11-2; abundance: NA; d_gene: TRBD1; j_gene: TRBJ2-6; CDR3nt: TGTGCCAGCAGCTTAGACAGGGGGCTTAGTGGGGCCAACGTCCTGACTTTC; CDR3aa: CASSLDRGLSGANVLTF
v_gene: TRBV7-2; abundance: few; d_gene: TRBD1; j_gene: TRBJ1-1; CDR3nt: TGTGCCAGCAGCTTATTGGGGGACAGGGGATCGAACACTGAAGCTTTCTTT; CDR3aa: CASSLLGDRGSNTEAFF
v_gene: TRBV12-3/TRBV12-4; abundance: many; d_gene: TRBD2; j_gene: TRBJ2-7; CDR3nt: TGTGCCAGCAGTTTCGCTCCTGTAGCGGGAGGTAGCGAGCAGTACTTC; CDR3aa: CASSFAPVAGGSEQYF
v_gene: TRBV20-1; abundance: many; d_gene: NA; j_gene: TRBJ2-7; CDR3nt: TGCAGTGCTGGAGACCTGACAGGACCCTACGAGCAGTACTTC; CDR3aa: CSAGDLTGPYEQYF
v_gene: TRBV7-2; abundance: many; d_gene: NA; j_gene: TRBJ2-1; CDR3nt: TGTGCCAGCAGCCGACAGTCGATCCTCTACAATGAGCAGTTCTTC; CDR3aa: CASSRQSILYNEQFF
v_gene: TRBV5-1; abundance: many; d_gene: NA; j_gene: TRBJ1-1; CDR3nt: TGCGCCAGCAGCTTGAACCCTGGACCGATGAGTGAAGCTTTCTTT; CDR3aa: CASSLNPGPMSEAFF
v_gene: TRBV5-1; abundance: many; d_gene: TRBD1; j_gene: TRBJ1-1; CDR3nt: TGCGCCAGCAGCGAATTCGACAGGGCCTTGAACACTGAAGCTTTCTTT; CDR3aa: CASSEFDRALNTEAFF
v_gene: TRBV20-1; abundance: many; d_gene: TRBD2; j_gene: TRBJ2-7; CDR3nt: TGCAGTGCTAGTTGGGGACTAGTTTACGAGCAGTACTTC; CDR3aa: CSASWGLVYEQYF
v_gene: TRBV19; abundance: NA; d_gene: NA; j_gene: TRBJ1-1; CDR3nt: TGTGCCAGTAGTACCTCCCTAAGGGGCTCCGGAGCTTTCTTT; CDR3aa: CASSTSLRGSGAFF
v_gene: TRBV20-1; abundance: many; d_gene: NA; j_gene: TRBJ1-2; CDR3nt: TGCAGTGCTAGGGAAGAAAGGGACTATGGCTACACCTTC; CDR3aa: CSAREERDYGYTF
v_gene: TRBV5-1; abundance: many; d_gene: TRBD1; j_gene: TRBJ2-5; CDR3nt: TGCGCCAGCGTGACGACAGGGTCGCTAGGAGAGACCCAGTACTTC; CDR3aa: CASVTTGSLGETQYF
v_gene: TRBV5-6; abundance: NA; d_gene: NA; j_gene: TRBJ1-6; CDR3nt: TGTGCCAGCAGCTTGAGTGGGCGGGATTCACCCCTCCACTTT; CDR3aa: CASSLSGRDSPLHF
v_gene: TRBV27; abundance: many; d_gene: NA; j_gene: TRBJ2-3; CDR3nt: TGTGCCAGCGCTCGGCGTATAATCACAGATACGCAGTATTTT; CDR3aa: CASARRIITDTQYF
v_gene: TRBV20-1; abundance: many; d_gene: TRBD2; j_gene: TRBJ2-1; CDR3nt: TGCAGTGCTAGAGTCGACAGCGGGGGGGCCTGGGGTGAGCAGTTCTTC; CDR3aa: CSARVDSGGAWGEQFF
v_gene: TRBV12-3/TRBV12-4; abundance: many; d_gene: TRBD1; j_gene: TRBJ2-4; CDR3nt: TGTGCCAGCAGTTGGACAGGGGAAGCCAAAAACATTCAGTACTTC; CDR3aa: CASSWTGEAKNIQYF
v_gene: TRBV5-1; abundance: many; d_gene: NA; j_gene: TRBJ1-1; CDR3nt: TGCGCCAGCAGCGGGCGGTTGAACACTGAAGCTTTCTTT; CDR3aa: CASSGRLNTEAFF
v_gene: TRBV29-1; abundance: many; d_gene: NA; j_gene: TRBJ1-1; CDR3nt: TGCAGCGTAAGGGGTCCGAACACTGAAGCTTTCTTT; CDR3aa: CSVRGPNTEAFF
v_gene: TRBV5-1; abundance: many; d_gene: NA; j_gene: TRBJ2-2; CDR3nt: TGCGCCAGCAGCTTGATTCAAAGTCGGACCGGGGAGCTGTTTTTT; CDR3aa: CASSLIQSRTGELFF
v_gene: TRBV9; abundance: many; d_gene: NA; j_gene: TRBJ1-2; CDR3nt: TGTGCCAGCAGCGTAGGGTCGGAGAACTATGGCTACACCTTC; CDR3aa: CASSVGSENYGYTF
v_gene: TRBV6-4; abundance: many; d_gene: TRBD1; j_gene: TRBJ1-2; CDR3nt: TGTGCCAGCAGGGACAGGAGTAACTATGGCTACACCTTC; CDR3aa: CASRDRSNYGYTF
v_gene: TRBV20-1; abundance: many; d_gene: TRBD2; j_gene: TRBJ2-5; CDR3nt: TGCAGTGCTAGAGATCGAGCGGGGTCAGGGACCCAGTACTTC; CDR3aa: CSARDRAGSGTQYF
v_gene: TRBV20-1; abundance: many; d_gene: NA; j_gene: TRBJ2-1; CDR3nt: TGCAGTCCCCGTGGGGAGAATGAGCAGTTCTTC; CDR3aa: CSPRGENEQFF
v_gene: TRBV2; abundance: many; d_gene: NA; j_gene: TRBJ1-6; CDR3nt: TGTGCCAGCAGGCCGGATTTTGGTTCACCCCTCCACTTT; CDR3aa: CASRPDFGSPLHF
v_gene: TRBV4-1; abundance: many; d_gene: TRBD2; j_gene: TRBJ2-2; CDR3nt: TGCGCCAGCAGCCAATATAGCGGGATCAACACCGGGGAGCTGTTTTTT; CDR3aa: CASSQYSGINTGELFF
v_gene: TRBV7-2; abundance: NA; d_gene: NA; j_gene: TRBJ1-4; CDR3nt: TGTTCCAGCAGCCCTGGGGGGGGAACTAATGAAAAACTGTTTTTT; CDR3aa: CSSSPGGGTNEKLFF
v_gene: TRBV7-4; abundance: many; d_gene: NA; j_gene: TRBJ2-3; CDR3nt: TGTGCCAGCAGCTTAGGGGGGCCTTACGATACGCAGTATTTT; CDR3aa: CASSLGGPYDTQYF
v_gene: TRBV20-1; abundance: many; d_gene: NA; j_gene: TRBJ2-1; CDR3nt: TGCAGTGCTAGAGGGGGCGCGGCCATTGCCCCCTACAATGAGCAGTTCTTC; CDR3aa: CSARGGAAIAPYNEQFF
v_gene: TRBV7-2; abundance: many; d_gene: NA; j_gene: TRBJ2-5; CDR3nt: TGTGCCAGCAGCCGCCTCTTGGACAGAAAGTACCAAGAGACCCAGTACTTC; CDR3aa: CASSRLLDRKYQETQYF
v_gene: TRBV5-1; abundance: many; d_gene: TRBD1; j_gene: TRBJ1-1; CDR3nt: TGCGCCAGCAGCCAAGACAGGGTTGGGACTGAAGCTTTCTTT; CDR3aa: CASSQDRVGTEAFF
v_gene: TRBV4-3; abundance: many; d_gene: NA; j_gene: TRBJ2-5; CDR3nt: TGCGCCAGCAGCCAAGGTACCAGGGGTGGCGAGACCCAGTACTTC; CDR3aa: CASSQGTRGGETQYF
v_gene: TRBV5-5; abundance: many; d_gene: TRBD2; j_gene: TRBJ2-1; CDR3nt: TGTGCCAGCAGCTTGGTTGAGATAGCGGGAGAGGGCAATGAGCAGTTCTTC; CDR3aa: CASSLVEIAGEGNEQFF
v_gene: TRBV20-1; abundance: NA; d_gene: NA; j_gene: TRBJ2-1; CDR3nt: TGCAGTGGTAGAAGTGACAGCTCCTACAATGAGCAGATCTTC; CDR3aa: CSGRSDSSYNEQIF
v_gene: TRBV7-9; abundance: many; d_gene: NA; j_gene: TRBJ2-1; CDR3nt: TGTGCCAGCAGCCAATATCTGGAACATGAGCAGTTCTTC; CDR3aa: CASSQYLEHEQFF
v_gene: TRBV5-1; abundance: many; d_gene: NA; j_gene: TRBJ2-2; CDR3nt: TGCGCCAGCAGCTTAGGAGCCACTAACACCGGGGAGCTGTTTTTT; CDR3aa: CASSLGATNTGELFF
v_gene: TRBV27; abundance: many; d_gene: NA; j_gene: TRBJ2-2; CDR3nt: TGTGCCAGCAGTCGACAGCCTAACACCGGGGAGCTGTTTTTT; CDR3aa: CASSRQPNTGELFF
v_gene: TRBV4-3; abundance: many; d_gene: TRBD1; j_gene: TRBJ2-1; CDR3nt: TGCGCCAGCAGCCAGGCGACAGGGGGTTATGATGAGCAGTTCTTC; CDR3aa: CASSQATGGYDEQFF
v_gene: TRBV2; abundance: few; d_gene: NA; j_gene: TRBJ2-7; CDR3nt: TGTGCCAGCGGCGATAGGGGCCCGCATGGGAATGAGCAGTACTTC; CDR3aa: CASGDRGPHGNEQYF
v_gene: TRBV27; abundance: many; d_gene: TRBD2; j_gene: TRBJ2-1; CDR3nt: TGTGCCAGCAGTTTACGTGGCGGGAGGGCCGTCTATGAGCAGTTCTTC; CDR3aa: CASSLRGGRAVYEQFF
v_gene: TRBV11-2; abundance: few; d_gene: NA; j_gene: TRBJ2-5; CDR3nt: TGTGCCAGCAGCTTAGAGCGGAGAGAGACCCAGTACTTC; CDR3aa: CASSLERRETQYF
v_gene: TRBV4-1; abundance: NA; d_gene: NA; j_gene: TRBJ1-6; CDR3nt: TGCGCCAGCAGCCAGGGCTCCGGACGTATCTATAATTCACCCCTCCACTTT; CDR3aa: CASSQGSGRIYNSPLHF
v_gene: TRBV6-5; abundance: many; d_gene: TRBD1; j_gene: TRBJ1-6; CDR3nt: TGTGCCAGCAGTTACTCCCCGACAGGGGGGTCACCCCTCCACTTT; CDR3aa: CASSYSPTGGSPLHF
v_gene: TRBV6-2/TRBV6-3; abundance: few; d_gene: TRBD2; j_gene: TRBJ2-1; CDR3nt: TGTGCCATCCGGACTAGCGGGGCAAATGAGCAGTTCTTC; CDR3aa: CAIRTSGANEQFF
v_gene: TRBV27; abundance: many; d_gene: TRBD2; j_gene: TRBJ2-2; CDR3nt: TGTGCCAGCATTTCCAGAGCGGGGCGTGACGGGGAGCTGTTTTTT; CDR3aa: CASISRAGRDGELFF